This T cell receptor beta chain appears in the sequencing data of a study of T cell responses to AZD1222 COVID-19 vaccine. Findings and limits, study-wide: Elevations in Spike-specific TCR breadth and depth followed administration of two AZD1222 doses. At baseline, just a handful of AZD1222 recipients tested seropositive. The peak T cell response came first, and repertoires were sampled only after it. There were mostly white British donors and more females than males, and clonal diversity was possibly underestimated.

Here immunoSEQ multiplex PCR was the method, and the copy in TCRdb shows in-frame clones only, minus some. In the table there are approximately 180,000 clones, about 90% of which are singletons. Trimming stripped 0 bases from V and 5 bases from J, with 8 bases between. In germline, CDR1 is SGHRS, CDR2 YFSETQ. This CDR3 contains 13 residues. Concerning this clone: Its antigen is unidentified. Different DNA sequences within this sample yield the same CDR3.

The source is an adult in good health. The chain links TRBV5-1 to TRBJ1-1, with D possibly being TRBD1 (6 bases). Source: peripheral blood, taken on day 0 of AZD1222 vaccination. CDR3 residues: CASSLGGGTEAFF. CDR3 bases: TGCGCCAGCAGCTTGGGAGGGGGGACTGAAGCTTTCTTT. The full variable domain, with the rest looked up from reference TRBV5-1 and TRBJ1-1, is KAGVTQTPRYLIKTRGQQVTLSCSPISGHRSVSWYQQTPGQGLQFLFEYFSETQRNKGNFPGRFSGRQFSNSRSEMNVSTLELGDSALYLCASSLGGGTEAFFGQGTRLTVV.